The following is a T cell receptor (beta chain) sequence with its context. Its antigen is still unknown. Qualities for individual bases were not recorded, and no much larger clone is one base off. Receptor amplification or capture employed 5' RACE. Sequencing took place on an Illumina HiSeq 2500. A second roughly 6 to 12 cycle PCR used a sample-barcoded 5' primer and a J-beta primer mix. A template-switch 5' adaptor carrying 12 random nucleotides introduced a unique molecular identifier onto each TCR beta cDNA molecule. At least 2.5 million CDR3-containing paired-end reads were obtained from each sample. First-strand cDNA synthesis was performed from all RNA using the Mint cDNA synthesis kit, with priming by a TRBC-specific oligonucleotide. Following uracil-DNA glycosylase treatment, a first 18-cycle PCR with universal primers M1SS and BC2_uni_R was performed on all cDNA. As for the original processing: Each sample was normalized by randomly selecting 1 million high-quality reads, each carrying a distinct molecular identifier. Instead of being binned into consensus sequences, reads that shared molecular identifiers were thrown out. CDR3 identification, clonotype clustering and error correction used MiTCR with a Q25 quality threshold and the strictest error-elimination algorithm. A nonparametric unseen species model using Euler transformation provided a lower-bound estimate of total TCR beta diversity. Starting from the raw public reads, TCRdb applied fastp trimming at Q25, assembled clones with MiXCR and retained in-frame beta chains. Here each entry gathers all rows of one CDR3 protein and keeps the most common genes and DNA. The V and J calls were determined by TCRdb, not by the authors. The sample table records some 780,000 distinct CDR3 sequences; more than 50% of these occur just once. Jointly, the top ten make up 20% to 30% of the sample.

Systemically healthy Caucasian individuals from Russia, roughly 40 in total and aged roughly 6 to 95 years, were included as donors. Each donor gave ten milliliters of peripheral blood, drawn into EDTA-treated Vacutainer tubes. Ficoll-Paque density-gradient centrifugation was used to isolate PBMCs, with at least 7 million obtained per sample. Total RNA, at least 5.5 micrograms per sample, was extracted from PBMCs with Trizol reagent. Naive CD45RAhigh/CD27high T cell percentages were measured by flow cytometry on a PBMC aliquot from every donor. These data come from a study of blood T cells in healthy people across ages (dated by TCRdb to the mid-2010s). Describing the broader study: In model experiments, template switching captured about one uniquely barcoded TCR beta cDNA molecule for every two T cells. Two additional independent replicas of 1 million unique cDNA reads from the same blood draw were analyzed for two donors (one aged 18 to 30 and one aged 80 or older). Donors were grouped into four age groups: young (average 16 years), middle-aged (roughly 37), aged (over 55) and long-lived (less than 85). To avoid experimental bias, donors of different ages were randomly spread across the sequencing lanes. The study measured age-related changes in TCR beta repertoire diversity using deep sequencing normalized with unique cDNA molecular identifiers. What the study reported, not specific to this receptor: As age increased, observed TCR beta diversity per million T cells dropped in a roughly linear way, and a significant reduction was already evident by age roughly 36. Donor CMV infection status was unknown, potentially confounding age-related changes in expanded clonotypes. Compared with the aged group, the long-lived group had more naive CD4+ T cells, fewer expanded clones and increased TCR diversity, a pattern suggesting age selection. Conclusive comparison of naive and antigen-experienced compartments was prevented by the profiling of bulk unsorted PBMCs. Estimates of total diversity from one million sequenced T cells were regarded as lower bounds and underestimates. The percentage of naive T cells measured by flow cytometry correlated strongly with observed TCR beta diversity.

Including the terminal cysteine and phenylalanine, the CDR3 comprises 16 residues. The sequence is cut down to CDR3 DNA, 48 bases in frame from base 1. For CDR1 and CDR2, the germline V gene (reference sequence) lists SEHNR and FQNEAQ. The junction shows trimming of 10 bases on V and 3 bases on J, and the gene matches do not reach 12 bases of it. The chain is encoded by TRBV7-9 joined to TRBJ2-3, with 11 bases matching TRBD1. This clonotype originated in a man in his forties in good health. Sequencing used blood. The DNA sequence follows: TGTGCCACCCCAAACCGGGACAGGGGGGAGACAGATACGCAGTATTTT. Translated, this is CATPNRDRGETDTQYF. Full variable domain (CDR3 extended with the reference TRBV7-9 and TRBJ2-3 proteins): DTGVSQNPRHKITKRGQNVTFRCDPISEHNRLYWYRQTLGQGPEFLTYFQNEAQLEKSRLLSDRFSAERPKGSFSTLEIQRTEQGDSAMYLCATPNRDRGETDTQYFGPGTRLTVL.